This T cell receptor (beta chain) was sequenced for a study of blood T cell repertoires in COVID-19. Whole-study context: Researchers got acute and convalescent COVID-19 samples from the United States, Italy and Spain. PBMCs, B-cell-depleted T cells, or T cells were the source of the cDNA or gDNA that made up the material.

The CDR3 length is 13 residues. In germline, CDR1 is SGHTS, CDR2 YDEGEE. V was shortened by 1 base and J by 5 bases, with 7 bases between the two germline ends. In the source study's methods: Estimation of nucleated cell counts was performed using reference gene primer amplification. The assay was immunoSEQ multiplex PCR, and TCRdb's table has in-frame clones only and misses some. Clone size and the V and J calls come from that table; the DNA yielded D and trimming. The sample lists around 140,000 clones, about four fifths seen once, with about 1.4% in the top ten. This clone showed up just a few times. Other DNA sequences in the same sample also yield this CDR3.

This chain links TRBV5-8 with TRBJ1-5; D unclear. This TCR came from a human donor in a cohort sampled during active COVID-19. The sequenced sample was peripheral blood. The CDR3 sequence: CASSLTRDQPQHF. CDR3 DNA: TGTGCCAGCAGCTTGACACGGGATCAGCCCCAGCATTTT.